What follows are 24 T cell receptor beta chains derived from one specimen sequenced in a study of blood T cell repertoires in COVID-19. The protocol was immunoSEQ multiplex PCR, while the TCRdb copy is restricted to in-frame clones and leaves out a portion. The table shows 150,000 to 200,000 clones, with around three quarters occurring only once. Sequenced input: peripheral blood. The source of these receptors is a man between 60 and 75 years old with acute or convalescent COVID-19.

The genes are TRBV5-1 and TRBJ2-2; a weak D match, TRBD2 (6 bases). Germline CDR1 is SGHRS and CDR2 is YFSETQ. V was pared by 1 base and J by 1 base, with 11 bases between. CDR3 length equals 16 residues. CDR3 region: CASSLWAEGNTGELFF. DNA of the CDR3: TGCGCCAGCAGCTTGTGGGCGGAGGGGAACACCGGGGAGCTGTTTTTT.

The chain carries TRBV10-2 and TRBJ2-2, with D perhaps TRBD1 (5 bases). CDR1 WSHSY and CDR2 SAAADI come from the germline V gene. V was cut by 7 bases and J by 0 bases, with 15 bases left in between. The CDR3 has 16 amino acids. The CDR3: CASKVRRTPNTGELFF. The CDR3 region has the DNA TGCGCCAGCAAGGTCAGAAGGACACCGAACACCGGGGAGCTGTTTTTT.

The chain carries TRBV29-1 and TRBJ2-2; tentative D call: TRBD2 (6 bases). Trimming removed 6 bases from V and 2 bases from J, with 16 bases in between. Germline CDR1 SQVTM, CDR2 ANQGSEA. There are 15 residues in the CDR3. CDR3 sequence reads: CSVEPGGTNTGELFF. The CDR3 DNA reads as TGCAGCGTCGAACCCGGAGGGACTAACACCGGGGAGCTGTTTTTT.

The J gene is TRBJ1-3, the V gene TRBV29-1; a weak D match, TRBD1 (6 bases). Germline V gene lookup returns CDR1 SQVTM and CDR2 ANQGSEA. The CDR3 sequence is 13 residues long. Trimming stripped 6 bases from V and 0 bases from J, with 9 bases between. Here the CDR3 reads CSVSRGSGNTIYF. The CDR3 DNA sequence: TGCAGCGTAAGCAGGGGCTCTGGAAACACCATATATTTT.

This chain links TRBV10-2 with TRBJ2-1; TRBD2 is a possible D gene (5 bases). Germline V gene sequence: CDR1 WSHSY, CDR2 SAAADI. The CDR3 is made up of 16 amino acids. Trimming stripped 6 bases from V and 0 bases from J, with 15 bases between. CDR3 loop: CASRPGVLSSYNEQFF. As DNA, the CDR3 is TGCGCCAGCAGGCCCGGGGTCCTAAGCTCCTACAATGAGCAGTTCTTC.

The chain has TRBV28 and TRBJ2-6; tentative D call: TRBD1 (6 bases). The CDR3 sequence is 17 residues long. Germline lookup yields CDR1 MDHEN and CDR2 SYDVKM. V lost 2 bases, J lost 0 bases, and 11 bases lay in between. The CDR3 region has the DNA TGTGCCAGCAGTTTAACAGGACAGAGCTCTGGGGCCAACGTCCTGACTTTC. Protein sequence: CASSLTGQSSGANVLTF.

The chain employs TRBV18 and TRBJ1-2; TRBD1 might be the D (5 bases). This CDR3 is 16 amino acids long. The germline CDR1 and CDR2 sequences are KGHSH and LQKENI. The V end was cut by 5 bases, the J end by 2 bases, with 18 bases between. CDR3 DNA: TGTGCCAGCTCAACTAGCTCCGGGGGTAGAAACTATGGCTACACCTTC. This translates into CASSTSSGGRNYGYTF.

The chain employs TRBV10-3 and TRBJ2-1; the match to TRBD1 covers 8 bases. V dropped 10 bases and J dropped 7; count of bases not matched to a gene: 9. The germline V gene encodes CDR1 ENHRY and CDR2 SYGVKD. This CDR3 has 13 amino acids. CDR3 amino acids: CATGGQGANEQFF. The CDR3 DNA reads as TGTGCCACCGGCGGACAGGGTGCAAATGAGCAGTTCTTC.

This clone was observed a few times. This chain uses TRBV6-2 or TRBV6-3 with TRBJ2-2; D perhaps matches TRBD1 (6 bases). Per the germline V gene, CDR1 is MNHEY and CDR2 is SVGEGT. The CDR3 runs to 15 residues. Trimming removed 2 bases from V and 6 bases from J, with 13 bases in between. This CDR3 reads CASSYRAGVAGELFF. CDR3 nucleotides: TGTGCCAGCAGTTACAGGGCAGGGGTTGCCGGGGAGCTGTTTTTT.

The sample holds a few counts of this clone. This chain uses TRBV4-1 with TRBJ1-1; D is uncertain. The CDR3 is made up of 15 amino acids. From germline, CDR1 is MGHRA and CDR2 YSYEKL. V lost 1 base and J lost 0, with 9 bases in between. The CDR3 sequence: CASSQAGGLNTEAFF. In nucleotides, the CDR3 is TGCGCCAGCAGCCAAGCTGGCGGGTTGAACACTGAAGCTTTCTTT.

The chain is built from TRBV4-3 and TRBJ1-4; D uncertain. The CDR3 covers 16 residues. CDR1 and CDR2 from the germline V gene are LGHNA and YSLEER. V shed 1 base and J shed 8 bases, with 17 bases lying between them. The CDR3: CASSQGVLPKMEKLFF. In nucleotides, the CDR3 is TGCGCCAGCAGCCAAGGTGTACTCCCCAAAATGGAAAAACTGTTTTTT.

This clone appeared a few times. The CDR3: CASSLTGSGELFF. CDR3 sequence (DNA): TGCGCCAGCAGCCTAACAGGGAGCGGGGAGCTGTTTTTT. V is TRBV5-1 and J is TRBJ2-2, with TRBD1 as a possible D gene (6 bases). This CDR3 contains 13 residues. Germline loops: CDR1 SGHRS, CDR2 YFSETQ. V lost 4 bases and J 7 bases, leaving 11 bases between the germline ends.

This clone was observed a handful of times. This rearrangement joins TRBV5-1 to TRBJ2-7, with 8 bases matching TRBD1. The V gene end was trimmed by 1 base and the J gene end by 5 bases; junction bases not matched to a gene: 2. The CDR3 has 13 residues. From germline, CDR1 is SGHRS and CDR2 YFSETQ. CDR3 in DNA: TGCGCCAGCAGCTTGCAGGGGGCTGACGAGCAGTACTTC. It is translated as CASSLQGADEQYF.

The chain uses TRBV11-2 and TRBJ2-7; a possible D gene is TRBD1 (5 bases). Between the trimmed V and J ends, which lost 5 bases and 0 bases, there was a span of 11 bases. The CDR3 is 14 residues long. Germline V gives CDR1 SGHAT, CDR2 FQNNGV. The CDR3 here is CASSPGFSSYEQYF. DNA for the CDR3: TGTGCCAGCAGCCCAGGGTTTAGCTCCTACGAGCAGTACTTC.

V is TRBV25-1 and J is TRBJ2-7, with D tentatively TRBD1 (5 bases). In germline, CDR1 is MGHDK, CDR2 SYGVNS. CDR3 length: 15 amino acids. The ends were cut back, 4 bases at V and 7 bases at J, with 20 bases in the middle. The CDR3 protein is CASSASTVTVREQYF. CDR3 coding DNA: TGTGCCAGCAGTGCCTCGACAGTAACCGTGAGAGAGCAGTACTTC.

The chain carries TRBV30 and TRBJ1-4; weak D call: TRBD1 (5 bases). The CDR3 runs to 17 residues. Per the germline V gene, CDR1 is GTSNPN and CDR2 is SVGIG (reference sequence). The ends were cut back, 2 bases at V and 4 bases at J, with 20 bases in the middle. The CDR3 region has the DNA TGTGCCTGGAGTATAAACCACCAGACAGTTTTTAATGAAAAACTGTTTTTT. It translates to CAWSINHQTVFNEKLFF.

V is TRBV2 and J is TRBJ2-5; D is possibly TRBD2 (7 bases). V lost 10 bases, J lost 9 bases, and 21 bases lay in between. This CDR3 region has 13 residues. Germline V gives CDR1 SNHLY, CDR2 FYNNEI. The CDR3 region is CATSRAGAMAQYF. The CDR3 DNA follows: TGTGCCACCTCCCGTGCGGGGGCTATGGCCCAGTACTTC.

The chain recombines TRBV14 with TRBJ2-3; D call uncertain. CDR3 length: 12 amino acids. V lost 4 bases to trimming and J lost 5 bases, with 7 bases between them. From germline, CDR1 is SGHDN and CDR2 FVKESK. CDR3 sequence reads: CASSLEVDTQYF. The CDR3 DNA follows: TGTGCCAGCAGCCTCGAGGTAGATACGCAGTATTTT.

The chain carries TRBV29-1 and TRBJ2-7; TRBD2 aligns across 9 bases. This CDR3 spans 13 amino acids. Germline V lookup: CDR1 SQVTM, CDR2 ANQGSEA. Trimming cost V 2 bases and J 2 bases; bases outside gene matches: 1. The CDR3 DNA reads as TGCAGCGTTGAACCTAGCGGGACCTACGAGCAGTACTTC. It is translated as CSVEPSGTYEQYF.

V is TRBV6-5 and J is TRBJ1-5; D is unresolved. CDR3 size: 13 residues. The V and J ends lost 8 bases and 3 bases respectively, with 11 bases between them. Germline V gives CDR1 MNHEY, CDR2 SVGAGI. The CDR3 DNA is TGTGCCAGCTCCGCAGGCTACAATCAGCCCCAGCATTTT. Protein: CASSAGYNQPQHF.

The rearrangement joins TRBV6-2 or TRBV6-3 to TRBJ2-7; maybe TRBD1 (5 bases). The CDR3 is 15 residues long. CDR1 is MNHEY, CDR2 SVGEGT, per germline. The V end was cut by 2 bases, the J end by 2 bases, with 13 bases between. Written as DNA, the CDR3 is TGTGCCAGCAGTTACCTACCTGACAGTACCTACGAGCAGTACTTC. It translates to CASSYLPDSTYEQYF.

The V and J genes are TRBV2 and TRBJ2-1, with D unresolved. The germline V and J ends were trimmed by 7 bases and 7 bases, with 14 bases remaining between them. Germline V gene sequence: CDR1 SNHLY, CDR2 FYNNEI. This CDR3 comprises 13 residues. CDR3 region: CASKAQTENEQFF. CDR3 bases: TGTGCCAGCAAAGCCCAAACGGAGAATGAGCAGTTCTTC. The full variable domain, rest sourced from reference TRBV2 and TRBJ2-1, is EPEVTQTPSHQVTQMGQEVILRCVPISNHLYFYWYRQILGQKVEFLVSFYNNEISEKSEIFDDQFSVERPDGSNFTLKIRSTKLEDSAMYFCASKAQTENEQFFGPGTRLTVL.

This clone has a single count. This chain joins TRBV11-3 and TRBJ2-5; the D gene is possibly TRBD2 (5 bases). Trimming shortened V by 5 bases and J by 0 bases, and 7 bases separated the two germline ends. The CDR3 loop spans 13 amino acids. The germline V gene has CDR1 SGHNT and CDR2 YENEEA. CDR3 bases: TGTGCCAGCAGCACTAGGTACCAAGAGACCCAGTACTTC. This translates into CASSTRYQETQYF.

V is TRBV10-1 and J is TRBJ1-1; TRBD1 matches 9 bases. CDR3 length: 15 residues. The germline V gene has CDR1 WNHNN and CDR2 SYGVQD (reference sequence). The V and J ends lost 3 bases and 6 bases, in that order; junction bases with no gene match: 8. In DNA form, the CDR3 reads TGCGCCAGCAGTGACCCTGGGACAGGGAGTGCTGAAGCTTTCTTT. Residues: CASSDPGTGSAEAFF.